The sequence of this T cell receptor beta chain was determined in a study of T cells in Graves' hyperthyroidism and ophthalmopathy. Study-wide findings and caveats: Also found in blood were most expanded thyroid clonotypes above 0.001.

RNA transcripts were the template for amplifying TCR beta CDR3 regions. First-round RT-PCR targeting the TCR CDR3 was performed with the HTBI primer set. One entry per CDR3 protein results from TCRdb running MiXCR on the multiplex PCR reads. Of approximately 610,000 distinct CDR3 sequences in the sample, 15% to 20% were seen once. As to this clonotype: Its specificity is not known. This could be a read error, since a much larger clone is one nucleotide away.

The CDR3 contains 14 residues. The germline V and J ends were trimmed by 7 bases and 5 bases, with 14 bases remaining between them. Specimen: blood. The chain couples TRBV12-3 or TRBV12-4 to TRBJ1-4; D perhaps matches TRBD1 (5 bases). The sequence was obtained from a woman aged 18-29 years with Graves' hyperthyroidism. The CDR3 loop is CASTDDGTNEKLFF. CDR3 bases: TGTGCCAGCACCGATGACGGGACGAATGAAAAACTGTTTTTT.